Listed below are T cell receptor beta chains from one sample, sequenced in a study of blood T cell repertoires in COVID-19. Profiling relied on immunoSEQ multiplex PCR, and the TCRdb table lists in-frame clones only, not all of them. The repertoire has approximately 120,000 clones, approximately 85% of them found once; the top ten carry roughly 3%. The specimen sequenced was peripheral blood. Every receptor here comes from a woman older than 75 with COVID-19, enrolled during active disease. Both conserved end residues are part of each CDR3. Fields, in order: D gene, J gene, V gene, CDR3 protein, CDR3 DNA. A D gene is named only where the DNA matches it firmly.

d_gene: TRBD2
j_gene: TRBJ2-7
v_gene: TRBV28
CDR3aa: CASSVTSGSSYEQYF
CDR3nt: TGTGCCAGCAGTGTTACTAGCGGAAGCTCCTACGAGCAGTACTTC

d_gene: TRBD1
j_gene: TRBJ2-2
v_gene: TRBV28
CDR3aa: CASTPQGAAGELFF
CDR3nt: TGTGCCAGCACCCCACAGGGGGCTGCCGGGGAGCTGTTTTTT

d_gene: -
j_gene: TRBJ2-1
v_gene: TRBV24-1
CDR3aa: CATSDFGGGEFF
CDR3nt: TGTGCCACCAGTGATTTTGGAGGAGGAGAATTCTTC

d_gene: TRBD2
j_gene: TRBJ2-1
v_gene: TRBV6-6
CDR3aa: CASSLHLAGVDNEQFF
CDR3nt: TGTGCCAGCAGCCTACACCTAGCGGGAGTCGACAATGAGCAGTTCTTC

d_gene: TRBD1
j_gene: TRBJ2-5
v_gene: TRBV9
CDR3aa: CASSASGGKQETQYF
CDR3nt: TGTGCCAGCAGCGCCTCAGGGGGCAAACAAGAGACCCAGTACTTC

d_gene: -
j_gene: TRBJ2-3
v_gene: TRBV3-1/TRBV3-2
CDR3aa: CASSGVAGTDTQYF
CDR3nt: TGTGCCAGCAGCGGGGTAGCGGGCACAGATACGCAGTATTTT

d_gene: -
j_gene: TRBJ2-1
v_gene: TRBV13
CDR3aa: CASSNSAGADEQFF
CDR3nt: TGTGCCAGCAGCAACAGTGCAGGGGCGGATGAGCAGTTCTTC

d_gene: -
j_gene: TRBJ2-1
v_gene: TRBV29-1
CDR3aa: CSALSGAPYNEQFF
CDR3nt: TGCAGCGCCCTATCGGGAGCCCCCTACAATGAGCAGTTCTTC

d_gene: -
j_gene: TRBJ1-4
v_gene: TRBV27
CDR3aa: CASSLLASRGEKLFF
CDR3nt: TGTGCCAGCAGTTTATTGGCCAGTAGGGGTGAAAAACTGTTTTTT

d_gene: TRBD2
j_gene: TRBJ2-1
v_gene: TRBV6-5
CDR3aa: CASSYGGGPGNEQFF
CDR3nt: TGTGCCAGCAGTTACGGGGGAGGGCCTGGAAATGAGCAGTTCTTC